Following are 30 T cell receptor beta chains from one sample sequenced in a study of blood T cell repertoires in COVID-19. Generated by immunoSEQ multiplex PCR, the TCRdb table keeps only in-frame clones and is missing some. The sample yields about 230,000 clones, approximately 85% seen once. The sequenced material came from peripheral blood. The receptors derive from a man aged 50-60 years with COVID-19, enrolled during active disease.

The V gene is TRBV29-1, the J gene TRBJ1-6; D is ambiguous. Germline V gene data show CDR1 as SQVTM and CDR2 as ANQGSEA. This CDR3 has 13 amino acids. The germline V and J ends were trimmed by 6 bases and 10 bases, with 16 bases remaining between them. CDR3 nucleotide sequence: TGCAGCGTCAAGACCGGCGGGAGATCACCCCTCCACTTT. This encodes CSVKTGGRSPLHF. The full variable domain, completed using reference TRBV29-1 and TRBJ1-6, is SAVISQKPSRDICQRGTSLTIQCQVDSQVTMMFWYRQQPGQSLTLIATANQGSEATYESGFVIDKFPISRPNLTFSTLTVSNMSPEDSSIYLCSVKTGGRSPLHFGNGTRLTVT.

CDR3 residues: CASSLALGGATEQYF. The CDR3 DNA reads TGCGCCAGCAGCTTGGCGTTGGGGGGGGCCACCGAGCAGTACTTC. V gene TRBV5-1 combines with J gene TRBJ2-7; tentative D call: TRBD2 (7 bases). CDR3 length: 15 amino acids. Deletions cut 0 bases from V and 6 bases from J, with 16 bases between. CDR1 is SGHRS and CDR2 is YFSETQ in the germline V gene.

V gene TRBV15 combines with J gene TRBJ2-4; 9 bases agree with TRBD1. Germline V CDR1 and CDR2: LNHNV, YYDKDF (reference sequence). The CDR3 has 18 residues. The J segment lost 7 bases and the V segment lost 5 bases, leaving 18 bases of the junction unmatched. This chain's CDR3 is CATSGIRTGALQRNIQYF. The DNA for the CDR3 is TGTGCCACCAGCGGAATACGGACAGGGGCTCTCCAAAGGAACATTCAGTACTTC.

This clone was picked up one time. As DNA, the CDR3 is TGTGCCAGCAGCCAAGATTTCGGACTAGCGGGGGGGACGAACACCGGGGAGCTGTTTTTT. This codes for CASSQDFGLAGGTNTGELFF. This chain uses TRBV3-1 (or the pseudogene TRBV3-2) with TRBJ2-2, with 15 bases matching TRBD2. The germline CDR1 and CDR2 sequences are LGHDT and YNNKEL (reference sequence). V shed 0 bases, J shed 0 bases, and the junction held 5 bases outside the gene matches. The CDR3 has 20 residues.

The chain has TRBV11-2 and TRBJ2-1; 8 nucleotides match TRBD1. This CDR3 has 17 residues. Unmatched junction bases numbered 7, after V lost 3 bases and J lost 0 bases. In germline, CDR1 is SGHAT, CDR2 FQNNGV. The CDR3 sequence is CASSFRQGSSSYNEQFF. As DNA, the CDR3 is TGTGCCAGCAGCTTCCGACAGGGGTCAAGCTCCTACAATGAGCAGTTCTTC.

This clone has just one count. This sequence joins TRBV11-3 and TRBJ2-5; a possible D gene is TRBD1 (5 bases). Germline V gene data show CDR1 as SGHNT and CDR2 as YENEEA. The ends were cut back, 5 bases at V and 0 bases at J, with 7 bases in the middle. There are 13 residues in the CDR3. The DNA of the CDR3 is TGTGCCAGCAGCGCGGACAACCAAGAGACCCAGTACTTC. Translation gives CASSADNQETQYF.

The chain couples TRBV27 to TRBJ2-2; 8 bases align to TRBD1. The germline V gene has CDR1 MNHEY and CDR2 SMNVEV (reference sequence). Trimming at V came to 6 bases and at J to 2 bases, leaving 8 bases not matched to a gene. CDR3 size: 16 residues. DNA of the CDR3: TGTGCCAGCAGAGTAACAGGGGGTTCCAACACCGGGGAGCTGTTTTTT. This translates into CASRVTGGSNTGELFF.

This chain links TRBV25-1 with TRBJ2-1; TRBD2 might be the D (5 bases). Germline CDR1 reads MGHDK; CDR2 reads SYGVNS. The CDR3 consists of 16 residues. V dropped 6 bases and J dropped 0 bases, with 15 bases sitting between them. The CDR3 sequence is CASSDVDWNSYNEQFF. CDR3 nucleotide sequence: TGTGCCAGCAGCGACGTGGACTGGAACTCCTACAATGAGCAGTTCTTC.

CDR3 DNA: TGCGCCAGCAGCCAAGAGGAGGGTGGAAAACTGTTTTTT. It specifies CASSQEEGGKLFF. J is TRBJ1-4 and V is TRBV4-1; D ambiguous. In germline, CDR1 is MGHRA, CDR2 YSYEKL. Between the trimmed V and J ends, which lost 0 bases and 10 bases, there was a span of 9 bases. This CDR3 region has 13 residues.

This clone was observed once. This chain joins TRBV4-3 and TRBJ1-1, with D possibly being TRBD1 (5 bases). Trimming took 2 bases from V and 1 from J, leaving 8 bases between them. The CDR3 sequence is 14 residues long. CDR1 is LGHNA, CDR2 YSLEER, per germline. CDR3 DNA: TGCGCCAGCAGCCAACAGGGCAGGAACACTGAAGCTTTCTTT. This encodes CASSQQGRNTEAFF.

The chain uses TRBV5-4 and TRBJ1-1; tentative D call: TRBD1 (5 bases). V lost 4 bases to trimming and J lost 1 base, with 11 bases between them. The germline gives CDR1 SGHNT, CDR2 YYREEE (reference sequence). The CDR3 has 14 amino acids. The CDR3 DNA reads as TGTGCCAGCAGCGGACAAGCGGGGAACACTGAAGCTTTCTTT. Protein: CASSGQAGNTEAFF.

This rearrangement joins TRBV25-1 to TRBJ1-4; 9 nucleotides agree with TRBD1. Germline trimming cut 9 bases from V and 2 bases from J; bases unmatched to any gene: 10. Germline CDR1 is MGHDK and CDR2 is SYGVNS. CDR3 size: 16 residues. The CDR3 is CASARTGGLTNEKLFF. CDR3 DNA: TGTGCCAGTGCCCGAACAGGGGGCCTGACTAATGAAAAACTGTTTTTT.

J is TRBJ2-5 and V is TRBV5-1; 10 bases match TRBD2. Looked up from germline, CDR1 is SGHRS and CDR2 is YFSETQ. The V segment lost 4 bases and the J segment 2 bases; nucleotides outside the gene matches: 8. The CDR3 covers 16 residues. The CDR3 DNA reads TGCGCCAGCAGCATGATGACTAGCGGGTATCAAGAGACCCAGTACTTC. This codes for CASSMMTSGYQETQYF.

J is TRBJ1-2 and V is TRBV5-6; TRBD1 agrees at 10 bases. CDR3 length: 14 residues. The V gene end was trimmed by 3 bases and the J gene end by 4 bases; junction bases not matched to a gene: 3. Per germline, CDR1 SGHDT and CDR2 YYEEEE. CDR3 in amino acids: CASSSDRGTYGYTF. The CDR3 DNA reads TGTGCCAGCAGCTCGGACAGGGGGACCTATGGCTACACCTTC.

The rearrangement joins TRBV19 to TRBJ1-2, with D possibly TRBD1 on 5 matching bases. The CDR3 consists of 15 residues. Germline V gene lookup returns CDR1 LNHDA and CDR2 SQIVND (reference sequence). The ends were cut back, 5 bases at V and 3 bases at J, with 16 bases in the middle. The CDR3 region has the DNA TGTGCCAGTAGTGCCCCGCCCGCGGGGGACTATGGCTACACCTTC. This gives the protein CASSAPPAGDYGYTF. Combining the CDR3 with reference TRBV19 and TRBJ1-2 gives the whole variable domain DGGITQSPKYLFRKEGQNVTLSCEQNLNHDAMYWYRQDPGQGLRLIYYSQIVNDFQKGDIAEGYSVSREKKESFPLTVTSAQKNPTAFYLCASSAPPAGDYGYTFGSGTRLTVV.

The chain joins TRBV9 to TRBJ1-2, with 7 positions matching TRBD1. CDR1 is SGDLS, CDR2 YYNGEE, per germline. With V trimmed by 4 bases and J by 8 bases, 8 bases remained unmatched. The CDR3 has 13 residues. The DNA for the CDR3 is TGTGCCAGCAGCCGCCAGGGGGTAGGCGGCTACACCTTC. Residues: CASSRQGVGGYTF.

V gene TRBV7-2 combines with J gene TRBJ1-6; 9 positions match TRBD1. Germline CDR1 and CDR2: SGHTA and FQGNSA. The CDR3 has 15 residues. V was pared by 5 bases and J by 10 bases, with 9 bases of the junction left unmatched. The CDR3 region has the DNA TGTGCCAGCAGCACCCGGACAGGGGTTGGGTCACCCCTCCACTTT. Translated, it gives CASSTRTGVGSPLHF. Complete variable domain (other parts from reference TRBV7-2 and TRBJ1-6): GAGVSQSPSNKVTEKGKDVELRCDPISGHTALYWYRQSLGQGLEFLIYFQGNSAPDKSGLPSDRFSAERTGGSVSTLTIQRTQQEDSAVYLCASSTRTGVGSPLHFGNGTRLTVT.

CDR3 sequence (DNA): TGTGCCAGCAGCTGGGTTGCGGGACAGGGCGGCACTGAAGCTTTCTTT. Its protein is CASSWVAGQGGTEAFF. The genes are TRBV7-2 and TRBJ1-1; the match to TRBD1 covers 9 bases. J lost 4 bases, V lost 4 bases, and 10 bases had no gene match. Per the germline V gene, CDR1 is SGHTA and CDR2 is FQGNSA. The CDR3 has 16 residues. The full variable domain, with the rest looked up from reference TRBV7-2 and TRBJ1-1, is GAGVSQSPSNKVTEKGKDVELRCDPISGHTALYWYRQSLGQGLEFLIYFQGNSAPDKSGLPSDRFSAERTGGSVSTLTIQRTQQEDSAVYLCASSWVAGQGGTEAFFGQGTRLTVV.

In this sample, this clone turned up once. The chain carries TRBV6-2 or TRBV6-3 and TRBJ1-2; tentative D call: TRBD1 (6 bases). Germline values: CDR1 MNHEY, CDR2 SVGEGT. Trimming shortened V by 6 bases and J by 4 bases, and 12 bases separated the two germline ends. The length of the CDR3 is 13 residues. For the CDR3, the DNA is TGTGCCAGCAGCCCCACAGGGTCCTATGGCTACACCTTC. Translated: CASSPTGSYGYTF.

V and J are TRBV7-9 and TRBJ1-3, with D maybe TRBD1 (6 bases). V shed 1 base and J shed 0 bases, with 10 bases lying between them. Germline values: CDR1 SEHNR, CDR2 FQNEAQ (reference sequence). The CDR3 runs to 16 residues. In DNA form, the CDR3 reads TGTGCCAGCAGCTTAGTAGGGACACTCTCTGGAAACACCATATATTTT. Its protein is CASSLVGTLSGNTIYF.

This clone has only one observation. The chain employs TRBV20-1 and TRBJ2-3; no definite D call. This CDR3 region has 12 residues. The germline V gene has CDR1 DFQATT and CDR2 SNEGSKA (reference sequence). V was cut by 3 bases and J by 6 bases, with 10 bases left in between. CDR3 sequence: CSASRLWDTQYF. CDR3 nucleotides: TGCAGTGCTAGTAGACTGTGGGATACGCAGTATTTT.

CDR3: CASSGQGTTEAFF. The CDR3 DNA reads TGCGCCAGCAGTGGACAGGGGACCACTGAAGCTTTCTTT. The genes are TRBV10-1 and TRBJ1-1; 8 bases map to TRBD1. The CDR3 totals 13 residues. V lost 4 bases, J lost 4 bases, and 2 bases stayed unmatched. The germline V gene encodes CDR1 WNHNN and CDR2 SYGVQD (reference sequence).

The chain links TRBV5-1 to TRBJ2-5, with D perhaps matching TRBD2 (5 bases). The CDR3 runs 15 residues. Germline V gives CDR1 SGHRS, CDR2 YFSETQ. The V and J ends lost 0 bases and 4 bases respectively, with 13 bases between them. CDR3 DNA sequence: TGCGCCAGCAGCTTGGTGAGCGGCGGGCGAGAGACCCAGTACTTC. Translation: CASSLVSGGRETQYF.

The V and J genes are TRBV5-1 and TRBJ2-1; 9 nucleotides match TRBD1. V shed 4 bases and J 9 bases; nucleotides not matched to a gene: 5. The CDR3 runs 13 residues. Looked up from germline, CDR1 is SGHRS and CDR2 is YFSETQ. CDR3 nucleotides: TGCGCCAGCAGCGGGGGACAGGGCGGTGAGCAGTTCTTC. The encoded protein is CASSGGQGGEQFF.

The V call is TRBV7-9, the J call TRBJ2-5; TRBD1 might be the D (7 bases). This CDR3 is built from 12 residues. Trimming stripped 11 bases from V and 0 bases from J, with 10 bases between. CDR1 and CDR2 from the germline V gene are SEHNR and FQNEAQ (reference sequence). DNA for the CDR3: TGTGCCGTCAGGGGGGACCAAGAGACCCAGTACTTC. This codes for CAVRGDQETQYF.

This clone came up once. The chain has TRBV10-3 and TRBJ1-2; perhaps TRBD1 as D (6 bases). Trimming left V 10 bases short and J 4 bases short, with 16 bases between. Germline V gives CDR1 ENHRY, CDR2 SYGVKD. The CDR3 is 13 residues long. CDR3 loop: CATRGRAGYGYTF. In nucleotides, the CDR3 is TGTGCCACCAGGGGCAGAGCCGGCTATGGCTACACCTTC.

J is TRBJ1-2 and V is TRBV2; 9 bases are a match to TRBD1. Unmatched junction bases numbered 7, after V lost 3 bases and J lost 8 bases. The germline V gene encodes CDR1 SNHLY and CDR2 FYNNEI. The CDR3 covers 14 residues. CDR3 sequence (DNA): TGTGCCAGCAGTGAGGGACAGGGTATGGGCGGCTACACCTTC. This sequence encodes CASSEGQGMGGYTF. The full variable domain, its missing parts supplied by reference TRBV2 and TRBJ1-2, is EPEVTQTPSHQVTQMGQEVILRCVPISNHLYFYWYRQILGQKVEFLVSFYNNEISEKSEIFDDQFSVERPDGSNFTLKIRSTKLEDSAMYFCASSEGQGMGGYTFGSGTRLTVV.

The chain uses TRBV7-9 and TRBJ2-7; weak D call: TRBD2 (5 bases). The V end was cut by 3 bases, the J end by 0 bases, with 9 bases between. Looked up from germline, CDR1 is SEHNR and CDR2 is FQNEAQ (reference sequence). The CDR3 runs to 14 residues. The CDR3 is CASSFGVNSYEQYF. CDR3 nucleotide sequence: TGTGCCAGCAGCTTCGGGGTAAACTCCTACGAGCAGTACTTC.

The chain couples TRBV18 to TRBJ1-2; no clear D gene. Trimming removed 0 bases at V and 2 bases at J, with 13 bases between. CDR1 is KGHSH, CDR2 LQKENI, per germline. This CDR3 comprises 16 residues. The CDR3 is CASSPPYSGINYGYTF. The CDR3 region has the DNA TGTGCCAGCTCACCACCGTATTCAGGAATAAACTATGGCTACACCTTC.

The chain combines TRBV27 with TRBJ1-2; 7 bases are shared with TRBD1. This CDR3 has 13 amino acids. Per germline, CDR1 MNHEY and CDR2 SMNVEV (reference sequence). With 0 bases clipped from V and 8 bases from J, the junction kept 3 bases outside the gene matches. The CDR3 reads CASSLSGGVGYTF. CDR3 bases: TGTGCCAGCAGTTTATCAGGGGGCGTCGGCTACACCTTC.